The sequence of this T cell receptor (beta chain) was determined in a study of tumor-infiltrating lymphocytes in primary liver carcinoma. Whole-study context: Patients were men and women aged 30 to 69 years.

Co-extracted RNA and DNA came from around 18-30 mg of unsorted bulk tissue. Each participant had primary liver carcinoma, and surgical resection was the treatment. Samples were taken from five separate regions of every tumor. TCR beta cDNA came from about 500 ng total RNA, primed with a constant-region primer. Libraries covering TCR beta were generated through three nested multiplex PCR rounds (using a slightly modified ARM-PCR). In the first two PCR rounds, TRBV1-TRBV30 forward primers were paired with a C-beta reverse primer, and each round lasted approximately 9 cycles. MiXCR was run by TCRdb on the multiplex PCR reads, yielding one entry per CDR3 protein. The sample contains roughly 50,000 distinct CDR3 sequences, 70% to 85% of which appear only once. J gave up 3 bases and V 2 bases, and 6 bases lay outside the gene matches. This CDR3 region has 15 residues. Per germline, CDR1 KGHSH and CDR2 LQKENI.

This receptor was identified in a man in his forties or fifties with primary liver carcinoma and hepatitis B virus infection. The source material was liver tumor tissue from sampling region 2. Subset noted: tumor region T2, inferior pole. V usage is TRBV18 and J usage is TRBJ2-7; 8 bases match TRBD1. As DNA, the CDR3 is TGTGCCAGCTCACCAATGTCGACAGGGGACTACGAGCAGTACTTC. Translating gives CASSPMSTGDYEQYF.